The rows below give T cell receptor beta chains drawn from one sample of a study of T-cell memory formation after mild COVID-19. TCRdb passed the 5' RACE reads through MiXCR, listing each CDR3 protein once. The sample has approximately 250,000 distinct CDR3 sequences, around 15% seen once. Source material: PBMCs or a T cell subset sorted from them (not recorded which). The receptors stem from a man in his late teens or twenties who had mild COVID-19 (a few samples of this study predate the infection). Cell type and time point are not known. The CDR3 runs from the conserved cysteine through the conserved F or W. D genes are given only for firm matches. Clone size is not always given. Where it is, it says once, few, many or a class for expanded clones.

V	size	J	length	D	DNA	CDR3
TRBV7-3	.	TRBJ2-5	13	.	TGTGCCAGCAGCTTGAGTGCTGAAGAGACCCAGTACTTC	CASSLSAEETQYF
TRBV20-1	many	TRBJ1-1	11	.	TGCAGTGCACGAAAGAACACTGAAGCTTTCTTT	CSARKNTEAFF
TRBV5-1	many	TRBJ1-2	13	.	TGCGCCAGCAGCGCGGGCTACGACTATGGCTACACCTTC	CASSAGYDYGYTF
TRBV11-2	few	TRBJ2-3	15	TRBD2	TGTGCCAGCAGTCTAAACGGGGGGGCCGCAGATACGCAGTATTTT	CASSLNGGAADTQYF
TRBV5-1	.	TRBJ1-1	17	.	TGCGCCAGCAGCTTGTATGGATCGGACAGCTGGAACACTGAAGCTTTCTTT	CASSLYGSDSWNTEAFF
TRBV4-1	.	TRBJ2-7	13	.	TGCGCCAGCAGCCAAGACAGGGTCTACGAGCAGTACTTC	CASSQDRVYEQYF
TRBV4-1	.	TRBJ2-1	16	TRBD2	TGCGCCAGCAGCCTCAGATCGGGGGGTACCTACAATGAGCAGTTCTTC	CASSLRSGGTYNEQFF
TRBV5-1	few	TRBJ2-1	14	.	TGCGCCAGCAGCGGGGTGGGGACCTACAATGAGCAGTTCTTC	CASSGVGTYNEQFF
TRBV24-1	few	TRBJ2-3	16	TRBD1	TGTGCCACCAGTGATCCCCCGGGACAGGGGAAAGATACGCAGTATTTT	CATSDPPGQGKDTQYF
TRBV6-5	many	TRBJ2-3	15	.	TGTGCCAGCAGTAGTTACGGGGTGCTCACAGATACGCAGTATTTT	CASSSYGVLTDTQYF
TRBV6-2/TRBV6-3	.	TRBJ2-5	16	TRBD2	TGTGCCAGCAGTTACGTCCGACTAGCGGGGGAAGAGACCCAGTACTTC	CASSYVRLAGEETQYF
TRBV11-2	.	TRBJ2-3	16	.	TGTGCCAGCACCCGGAGACCGGGGGCCCCGACAGATACGCAGTATTTT	CASTRRPGAPTDTQYF
TRBV7-2	.	TRBJ2-2	16	.	TGTGCCAGCAGCCCCTGGGGGGTAAAGAACACCGGGGAGCTGTTTTTT	CASSPWGVKNTGELFF
TRBV6-4	few	TRBJ2-1	13	.	TGTGCCAGCAGTGAGGACAACGTAAATGAGCAGTTCTTC	CASSEDNVNEQFF
TRBV29-1	many	TRBJ1-1	14	.	TGCAGCGTTGAAGTCGGGGGCATGAACACTGAAGCTTTCTTT	CSVEVGGMNTEAFF
TRBV5-1	few	TRBJ2-2	15	TRBD1	TGCGCCAGCAACCACGGGACAGGGGGCTCCGGGGAGCTGTTTTTT	CASNHGTGGSGELFF
TRBV25-1	few	TRBJ2-7	15	TRBD1	TGTGCCAGCAGTCGAGGACAGGGGGGATCCTACGAGCAGTACTTC	CASSRGQGGSYEQYF
TRBV25-1	.	TRBJ1-2	13	.	TGTGCCAGCAGTGAAACAGCTAACTATGGCTACACCTTC	CASSETANYGYTF
TRBV6-2/TRBV6-3	few	TRBJ2-1	14	TRBD2	TGTGCCAGCAGTTATAGGTCTGGGAGGGATGAGCAGTTCTTC	CASSYRSGRDEQFF